This T cell receptor (beta chain) was sequenced in a study of cytomegalovirus exposure and HLA in healthy donors. Study at large: Of some 400 genotyped donors, roughly 76% grouped in the Caucasian-associated ancestry cluster. Study-wide findings and caveats: The authors considered a cluster of highly shared sequence variants likely to be a sequencing artifact. Among the CMV-associated chains, a few were confirmed in vitro as specific for CMV antigens.

Both 60 Vbeta primers and 13 Jbeta primers went into the PCR. Sequenced by immunoSEQ multiplex PCR; TCRdb stores in-frame clones only, minus some. Altogether more than 95,000 clones are present, around 81% being singletons, with the ten largest covering 1.2%. This clone was detected once. The antigen remains unidentified. CDR1 and CDR2 from the germline V gene are MNHNS and SASEGT. Trimming shortened V by 2 bases and J by 8 bases, and 15 bases separated the two germline ends. CDR3 length: 14 amino acids. The genes are TRBV6-1 and TRBJ1-2; D perhaps matches TRBD1 (5 bases). The receptor comes from a female donor in good health and CMV-seronegative. Source material: PBMCs. The CDR3 region has the DNA TGTGCCAGCAGTGAAACGTTGACAGTCGACGGCTACACCTTC. This sequence encodes CASSETLTVDGYTF.